This T cell receptor (beta chain) was sequenced in a study of sequential checkpoint blockade in melanoma. Study background: Randomization was 1:1 between first-line nivolumab→ipilimumab and ipilimumab→nivolumab. Each arm's sequence ended with maintenance nivolumab.

J lost 7 bases, V lost 3 bases, and 6 bases had no gene match. The CDR3 has 17 residues. Germline CDR1 is PRHDT and CDR2 is FYEKMQ (reference sequence). Treatment reported: randomized to nivolumab then ipilimumab (arm A) or the reverse (arm B). Patients had received no earlier DNA-damaging chemotherapy. Sorted cells were live CD3+CD8+, lacking CD19 and CD56, from PBMCs. Sequenced by immunoSEQ multiplex PCR; TCRdb stores in-frame clones only, minus some. The table shows roughly 30,000 clones, with roughly 90% occurring only once. This chain uses TRBV13 with TRBJ2-1; the match to TRBD2 covers 16 bases. Here the sequenced sample was CD8+ T cells sorted from blood (inferred from file names), taken from a patient given nivolumab and ipilimumab in sequence. This clonotype was obtained from a human donor with melanoma. Written as DNA, the CDR3 is TGTGCCAGCAGCTTCGGTCCGGGACTAGCGGGAGGGAATGAGCAGTTCTTC. Protein sequence: CASSFGPGLAGGNEQFF.